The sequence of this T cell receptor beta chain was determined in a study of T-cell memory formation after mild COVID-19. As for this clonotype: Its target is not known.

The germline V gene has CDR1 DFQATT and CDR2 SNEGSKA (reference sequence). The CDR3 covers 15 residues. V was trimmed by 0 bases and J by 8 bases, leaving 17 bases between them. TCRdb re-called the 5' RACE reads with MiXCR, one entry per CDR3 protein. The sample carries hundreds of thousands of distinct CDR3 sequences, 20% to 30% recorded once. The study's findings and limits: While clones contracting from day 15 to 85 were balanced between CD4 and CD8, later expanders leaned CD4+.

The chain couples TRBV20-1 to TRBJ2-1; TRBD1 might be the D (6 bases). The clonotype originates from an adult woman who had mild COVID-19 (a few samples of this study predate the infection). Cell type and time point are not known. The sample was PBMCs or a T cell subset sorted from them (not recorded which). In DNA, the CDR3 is TGCAGTGCTAGAGAGCCTGGGTCAGGGGTCGATGAGCAGTTCTTC. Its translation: CSAREPGSGVDEQFF.